Here is one T cell receptor (beta chain) with its context. The data belong to a study of blood T cell repertoires in COVID-19. Study-level background: The origin of the acute and convalescent COVID-19 samples was the United States, Italy and Spain. T cells, B-cell-depleted T cells, or PBMCs supplied cDNA or gDNA.

V gave up 3 bases and J gave up 4 bases; unmatched junction bases: 5. This CDR3 comprises 14 residues. Germline lookup yields CDR1 MNHEY and CDR2 SMNVEV (reference sequence). Original processing notes: Using reference gene primer amplification, nucleated cell counts were estimated. Clones were read by immunoSEQ multiplex PCR, and TCRdb kept only the in-frame ones, dropping some. V, J and clone size reflect that table, while D and trimming were determined from the DNA. The sample yields 200,000 or so clones, about nine tenths seen once. The sequence was obtained from a man between 45 and 60 years old with acute or convalescent COVID-19. Sequencing input: peripheral blood. The chain is built from TRBV27 and TRBJ1-2, with 7 bases aligning to TRBD1. CDR3 sequence: CASSLTGLPYGYTF. In nucleotides, the CDR3 is TGTGCCAGCAGTTTGACAGGGCTTCCCTATGGCTACACCTTC.